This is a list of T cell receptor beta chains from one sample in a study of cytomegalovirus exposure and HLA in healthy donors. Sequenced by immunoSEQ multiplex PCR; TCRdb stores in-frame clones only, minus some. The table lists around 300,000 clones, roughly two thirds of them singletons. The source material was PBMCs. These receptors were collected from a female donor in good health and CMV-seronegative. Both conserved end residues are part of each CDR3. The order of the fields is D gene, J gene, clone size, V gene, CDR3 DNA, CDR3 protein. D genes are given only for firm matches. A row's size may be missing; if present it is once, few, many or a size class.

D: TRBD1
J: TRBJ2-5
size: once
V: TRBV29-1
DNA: TGCAGCGTCTGGACAGGGGAGACCCAGTACTTC
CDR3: CSVWTGETQYF

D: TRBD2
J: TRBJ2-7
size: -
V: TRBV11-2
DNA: TGTGCCAGCGCGACTAGCGGGCCCAGCTCCTACGAGCAGTACTTC
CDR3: CASATSGPSSYEQYF

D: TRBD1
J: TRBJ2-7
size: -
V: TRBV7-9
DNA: TGTGCCAGCAGCAGGGACAGGGCCCCACAATACGAGCAGTACTTC
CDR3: CASSRDRAPQYEQYF

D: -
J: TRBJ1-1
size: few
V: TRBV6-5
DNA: TGTGCCAGCAAGAGGGACTCTACCAACACTGAAGCTTTCTTT
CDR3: CASKRDSTNTEAFF

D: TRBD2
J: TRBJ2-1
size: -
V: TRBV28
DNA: TGTGCCAGCAGCCCTGGGGGGGGTGAGCAGTTCTTC
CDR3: CASSPGGGEQFF

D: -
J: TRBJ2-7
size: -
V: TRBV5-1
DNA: TGCGCCAGCAGCTTGGGAAGTCTACCCACCTACGAGCAGTACTTC
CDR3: CASSLGSLPTYEQYF

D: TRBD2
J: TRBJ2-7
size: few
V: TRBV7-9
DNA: TGTGCCAGCAGAGGACTAGCCCCTTCCTACGAGCAGTACTTC
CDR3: CASRGLAPSYEQYF

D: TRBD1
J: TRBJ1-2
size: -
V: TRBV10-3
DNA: TGTGCCATCAGTGAGGCTGGGCCCCACCAACAGGGGTCCCGACGGTACACCTTC
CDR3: CAISEAGPHQQGSRRYTF

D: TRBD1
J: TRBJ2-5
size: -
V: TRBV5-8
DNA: TGTGCCAGCAGCTTGACAGGGACAGTCAAGCAGTACTTC
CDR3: CASSLTGTVKQYF

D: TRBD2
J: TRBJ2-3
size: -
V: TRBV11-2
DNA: TGTGCCAGCAGCCTCGCCGGGACTAGCGGGTACACAGATACGCAGTATTTT
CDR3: CASSLAGTSGYTDTQYF

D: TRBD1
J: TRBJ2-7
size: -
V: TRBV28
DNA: TGTGCCAGCAGTCTAGCAGGGGGTTCCTACGAGCAGTACTTC
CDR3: CASSLAGGSYEQYF

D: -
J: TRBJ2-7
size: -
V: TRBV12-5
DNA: TGTGCTAGTGGCATACCAACAGGAAATACCTACGAGCAGTACTTC
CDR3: CASGIPTGNTYEQYF